A selection of T cell receptor beta chains follows, all from one sample in a study of CD8 T cells in Susac syndrome. TCRdb re-called the immunoSEQ multiplex PCR reads through MiXCR, storing one row per CDR3 protein. The table has about 180,000 distinct CDR3 sequences, over 90% seen once. The sequenced material came from CD4+ T cells from PBMCs. The receptors here all came from a human donor with Susac syndrome. CDR3s include the opening cysteine and the closing phenylalanine or tryptophan. A D gene is named only where the DNA matches it firmly. A row's size may be missing; if present it is once, few, many or a size class.

size: -; V: TRBV7-9; J: TRBJ2-5; D: -; CDR3: CASSLGLTDKETQYF; DNA: TGTGCCAGCAGCTTAGGGTTGACGGATAAAGAGACCCAGTACTTC
size: -; V: TRBV28; J: TRBJ1-5; D: -; CDR3: CASSLGFSNQPQHF; DNA: TGTGCCAGCAGTTTAGGTTTTAGCAATCAGCCCCAGCATTTT
size: -; V: TRBV12-3/TRBV12-4; J: TRBJ1-1; D: TRBD1; CDR3: CASSLHQGDTEAFF; DNA: TGTGCCAGCAGTTTGCATCAGGGGGACACTGAAGCTTTCTTT
size: -; V: TRBV4-1; J: TRBJ2-7; D: -; CDR3: CASSQEGDSYEQYF; DNA: TGCGCCAGCAGCCAAGAAGGAGACTCCTACGAGCAGTACTTC
size: -; V: TRBV5-1; J: TRBJ2-1; D: -; CDR3: CASSLSLPMGEQFF; DNA: TGCGCCAGCAGCTTGTCCTTGCCGATGGGTGAGCAGTTCTTC
size: -; V: TRBV20-1; J: TRBJ2-5; D: -; CDR3: CSARERAHLETQYF; DNA: TGCAGTGCTAGAGAAAGGGCCCATTTGGAGACCCAGTACTTC
size: few; V: TRBV4-2; J: TRBJ1-4; D: TRBD1; CDR3: CASADRGDEKLFF; DNA: TGTGCCAGCGCGGACAGGGGGGATGAAAAACTGTTTTTT
size: -; V: TRBV20-1; J: TRBJ1-5; D: -; CDR3: CSARVGGGDSNQPQHF; DNA: TGCAGTGCTAGAGTGGGGGGCGGGGATAGCAATCAGCCCCAGCATTTT
size: -; V: TRBV19; J: TRBJ1-5; D: -; CDR3: CASSIWPQPQHF; DNA: TGTGCCAGTAGTATCTGGCCTCAGCCCCAGCATTTT
size: -; V: TRBV27; J: TRBJ1-2; D: TRBD1; CDR3: CASSFGQGVGGYTF; DNA: TGTGCCAGCAGTTTCGGACAGGGGGTCGGAGGCTACACCTTC
size: -; V: TRBV7-7; J: TRBJ2-5; D: -; CDR3: CASSLRHGQETQYF; DNA: TGTGCCAGCAGCCTTCGACACGGACAAGAGACCCAGTACTTC
size: once; V: TRBV5-4; J: TRBJ2-1; D: TRBD2; CDR3: CASSSGLVYNEQFF; DNA: TGTGCCAGCAGCTCGGGACTAGTGTACAATGAGCAGTTCTTC
size: -; V: TRBV7-7; J: TRBJ2-1; D: -; CDR3: CASSEETSDEQFF; DNA: TGTGCTAGCAGCGAGGAGACAAGCGATGAGCAGTTCTTC
size: -; V: TRBV12-5; J: TRBJ2-1; D: -; CDR3: CASSWGEGGNEQFF; DNA: TGTGCTAGCTCCTGGGGAGAGGGTGGCAATGAGCAGTTCTTC
size: -; V: TRBV12-3/TRBV12-4; J: TRBJ2-5; D: -; CDR3: CASGFGGPQETQYF; DNA: TGTGCCAGCGGGTTCGGGGGCCCGCAAGAGACCCAGTACTTC
size: -; V: TRBV29-1; J: TRBJ1-1; D: -; CDR3: CSVEVLRNTEAFF; DNA: TGCAGCGTTGAAGTTCTCCGCAACACTGAAGCTTTCTTT
size: -; V: TRBV11-2; J: TRBJ2-4; D: -; CDR3: CASSSSQGVENIQYF; DNA: TGTGCCAGCAGCTCCTCACAAGGGGTGGAAAACATTCAGTACTTC
size: -; V: TRBV3-1; J: TRBJ2-6; D: -; CDR3: CASSQNSGANVLTF; DNA: TGTGCCAGCAGCCAGAACTCTGGGGCCAACGTCCTGACTTTC
size: -; V: TRBV20-1; J: TRBJ2-5; D: -; CDR3: CSARREWSEETQYF; DNA: TGCAGTGCTAGAAGGGAATGGTCCGAAGAGACCCAGTACTTC
size: -; V: TRBV2; J: TRBJ2-5; D: -; CDR3: CASRARESQETQYF; DNA: TGTGCCAGCAGGGCGAGGGAATCCCAAGAGACCCAGTACTTC
size: once; V: TRBV5-1; J: TRBJ1-2; D: -; CDR3: CASSFGRRRYGYTF; DNA: TGCGCCAGCAGCTTCGGCAGAAGGAGGTATGGCTACACCTTC